This T cell receptor (beta chain) comes out of a study of T cell responses to AZD1222 COVID-19 vaccine (dated by TCRdb to about 2021). With regard to the full study: Because spike-specific TCR depth and breadth did not differ between the two schedules, AZD1222 recipients who got a second dose at roughly 4 weeks were pooled with those who got a second dose at roughly 12 weeks. TCR sequencing covered more than 230 trial participants: approximately 200 given two doses of AZD1222 and some 25 given two doses of MenACWY control vaccine. Enrollment into the trials was organized by age into subgroups of 18-55, 56-69 and 70-plus years, and those subgroups contained roughly 140, 27 and 60 TCR-sequenced participants, respectively.

Ends trimmed: V by 2 bases, J by 3 bases; bases unmatched to a gene: 7. CDR1 and CDR2 were assigned from the germline V gene as SGHTA and FQGTGA. The CDR3 goes from the cysteine to the phenylalanine over 17 residues. Left in the record is the CDR3 DNA by itself, 51 bases read in frame from the first base. Overall study results and their limits: Conclusions about previously exposed vaccinees were limited because only 6 or 7 AZD1222 recipients were SARS-CoV-2 seropositive at baseline. Because no day 14 peak-response samples were available, the repertoires could be characterized only after the peak T cell response. After two AZD1222 doses, both the breadth and the depth of spike-specific TCRs were significantly higher than at day 0 and than in MenACWY recipients. In the small 56-69-year group, the increase in depth fell short of significance, most likely because of low power. Reportedly, close to half of the unique spike-specific TCRs recognized epitopes lying outside the regions that are mutated in the B.1.351 and B.1.1.7 variants. CD4 TCRs associated with the vaccine covered the entire spike protein, and the dominant responses were in regions 160-218 and 743-854. Participants were mostly white British and included more females than males, and it was suggested by the authors that clonal diversity may have been underestimated.

Interpreted using the paper, the time point label stands for: baseline before first vaccination. Samples from vaccinated people were obtained from the UK trials COV001 and COV002, which included a single-blind randomized controlled phase 2/3 trial of AZD1222 (ChAdOx1 nCoV-19) in healthy adults. Trial participant PBMC samples were collected at day 0 and day 28 after the second dose for TCRbeta chain sequencing. Details on this clone: Its antigen has not been determined. No much larger clone is present one base from it, and per-base qualities are unavailable.

The CDR3 regions of human TCRbeta chains were subjected to immunosequencing. Regarding the original processing steps: TCRs in the repertoires were matched against a reference library of SARS-CoV-2-specific TCRs that had been generated with the MIRA antigen-specificity platform. Breadth meant the fraction of unique TCRs that were SARS-CoV-2-associated, whereas depth meant the fraction of total T cells that were SARS-CoV-2-associated. Using the MIRA data, each spike-specific TCR was mapped to the spike region that the TCR reacts to and placed in a CD4 or CD8 class. Log10-transformed breadth and depth values were compared by one-way ANOVA with Sidak's multiple comparisons tests. In its TCRdb copy, this immuneACCESS table keeps in-frame sequences only and misses some clones. Where compared with another copy, unresolved V genes explain less than half of these, and the others have no known cause. V and J calls and clone size are given by that table; D and trimming were obtained from the DNA. This sample lists 90,000 to 120,000 clones; roughly 90% were detected once. The ten largest clones represent about 7% of the sample.

This clonotype originated in an adult in good health. Sample: peripheral blood, taken on day 0 of AZD1222 vaccination. In this chain, TRBV7-3 is recombined with TRBJ2-1; 10 bases in the middle match TRBD2. At the DNA level, the sequence is TGTGCCAGCAGCTTACGTGGGACTAGCGAATACTACAATGAGCAGTTCTTC. Its product reads: CASSLRGTSEYYNEQFF.